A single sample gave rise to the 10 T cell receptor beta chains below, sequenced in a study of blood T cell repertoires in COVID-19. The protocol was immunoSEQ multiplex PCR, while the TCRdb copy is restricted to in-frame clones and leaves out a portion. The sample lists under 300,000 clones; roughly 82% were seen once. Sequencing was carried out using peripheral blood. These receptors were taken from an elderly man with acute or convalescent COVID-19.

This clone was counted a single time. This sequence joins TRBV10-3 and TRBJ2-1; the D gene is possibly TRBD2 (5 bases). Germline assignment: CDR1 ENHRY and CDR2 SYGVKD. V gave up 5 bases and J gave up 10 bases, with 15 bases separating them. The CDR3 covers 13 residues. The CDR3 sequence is CAISHSTGLEQFF. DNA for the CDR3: TGTGCCATCAGTCACTCCACGGGATTAGAGCAGTTCTTC.

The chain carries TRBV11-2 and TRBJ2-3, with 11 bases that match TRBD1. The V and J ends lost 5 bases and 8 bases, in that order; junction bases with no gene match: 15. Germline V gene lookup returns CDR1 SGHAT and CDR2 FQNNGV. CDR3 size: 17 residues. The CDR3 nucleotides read TGTGCCAGCAGCGTGGACAGGGGGCCGGGGGGGGATCGTACGCAGTATTTT. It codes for CASSVDRGPGGDRTQYF.

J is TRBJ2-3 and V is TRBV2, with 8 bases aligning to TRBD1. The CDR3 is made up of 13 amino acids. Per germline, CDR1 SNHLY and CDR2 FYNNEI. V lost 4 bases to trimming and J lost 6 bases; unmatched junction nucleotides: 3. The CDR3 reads CASSVNRGDTQYF. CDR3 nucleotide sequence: TGTGCCAGCAGTGTTAACAGGGGGGATACGCAGTATTTT. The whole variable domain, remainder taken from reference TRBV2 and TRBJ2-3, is EPEVTQTPSHQVTQMGQEVILRCVPISNHLYFYWYRQILGQKVEFLVSFYNNEISEKSEIFDDQFSVERPDGSNFTLKIRSTKLEDSAMYFCASSVNRGDTQYFGPGTRLTVL.

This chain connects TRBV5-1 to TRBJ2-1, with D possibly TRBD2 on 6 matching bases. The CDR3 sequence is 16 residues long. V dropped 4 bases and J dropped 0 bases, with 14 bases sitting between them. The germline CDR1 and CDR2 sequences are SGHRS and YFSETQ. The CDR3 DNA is TGCGCCAGCAGCAGTACCTTAGCGGCCTCCTACAATGAGCAGTTCTTC. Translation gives CASSSTLAASYNEQFF.

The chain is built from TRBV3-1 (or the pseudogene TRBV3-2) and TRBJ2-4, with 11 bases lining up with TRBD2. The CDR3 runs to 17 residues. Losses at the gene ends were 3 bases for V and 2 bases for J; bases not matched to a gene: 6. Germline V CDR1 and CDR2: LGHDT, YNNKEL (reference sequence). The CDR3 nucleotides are TGTGCCAGCAGCCACCCCACTAGCGGGAGAACCAAAAACATTCAGTACTTC. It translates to CASSHPTSGRTKNIQYF.

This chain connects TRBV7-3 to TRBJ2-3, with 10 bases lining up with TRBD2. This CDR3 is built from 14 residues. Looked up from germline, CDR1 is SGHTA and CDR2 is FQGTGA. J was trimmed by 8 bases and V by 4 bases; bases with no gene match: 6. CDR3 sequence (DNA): TGTGCCAGCAGCTCTAGCGGGAGTGAAGGTACGCAGTATTTT. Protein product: CASSSSGSEGTQYF.

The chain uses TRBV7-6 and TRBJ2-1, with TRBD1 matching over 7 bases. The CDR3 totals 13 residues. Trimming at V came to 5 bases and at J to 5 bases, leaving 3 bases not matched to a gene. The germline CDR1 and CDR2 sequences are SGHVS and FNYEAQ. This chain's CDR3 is CASSKGQNNEQFF. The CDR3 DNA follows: TGTGCCAGCAGCAAGGGACAGAACAATGAGCAGTTCTTC.

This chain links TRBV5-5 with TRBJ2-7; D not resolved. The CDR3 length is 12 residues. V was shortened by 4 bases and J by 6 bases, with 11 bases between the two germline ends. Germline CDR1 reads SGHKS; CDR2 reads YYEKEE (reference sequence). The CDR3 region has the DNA TGTGCCAGCAGCCCCGTTCTTCGCGAGCAGTACTTC. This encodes CASSPVLREQYF.

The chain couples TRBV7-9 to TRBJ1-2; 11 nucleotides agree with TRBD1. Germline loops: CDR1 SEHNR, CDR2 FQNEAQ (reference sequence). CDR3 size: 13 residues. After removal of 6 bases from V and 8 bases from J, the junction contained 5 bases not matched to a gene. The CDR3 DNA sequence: TGTGCCAGCAGTTTGGACAGGGGGCACGGCTACACCTTC. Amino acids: CASSLDRGHGYTF. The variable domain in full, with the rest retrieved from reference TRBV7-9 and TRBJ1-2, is DTGVSQNPRHKITKRGQNVTFRCDPISEHNRLYWYRQTLGQGPEFLTYFQNEAQLEKSRLLSDRFSAERPKGSFSTLEIQRTEQGDSAMYLCASSLDRGHGYTFGSGTRLTVV.

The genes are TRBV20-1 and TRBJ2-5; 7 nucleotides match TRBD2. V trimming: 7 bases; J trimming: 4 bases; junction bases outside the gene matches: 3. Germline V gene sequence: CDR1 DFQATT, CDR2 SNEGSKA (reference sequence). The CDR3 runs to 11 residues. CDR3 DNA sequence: TGCAGTGGGTGGGGGGGAGAGACCCAGTACTTC. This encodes CSGWGGETQYF.